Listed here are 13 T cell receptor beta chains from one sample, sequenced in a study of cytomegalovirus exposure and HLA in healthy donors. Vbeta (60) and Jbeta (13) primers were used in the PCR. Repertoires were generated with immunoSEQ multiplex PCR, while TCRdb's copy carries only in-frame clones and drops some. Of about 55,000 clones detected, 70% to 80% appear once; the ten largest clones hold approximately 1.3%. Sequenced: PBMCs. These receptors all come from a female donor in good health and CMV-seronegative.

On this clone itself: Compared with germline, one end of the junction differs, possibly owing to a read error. The CDR3 sequence: CAGSTPTGGVTNEKLFF. As DNA, the CDR3 is TGTGCCGGCAGCACCCCGACAGGTGGGGTAACTAATGAAAAACTGTTTTTT. The chain couples TRBV7-9 to TRBJ1-4; perhaps TRBD1 as D (6 bases). CDR3 length: 17 residues. Germline-derived CDR1 and CDR2 are SEHNR and FQNEAQ (reference sequence).

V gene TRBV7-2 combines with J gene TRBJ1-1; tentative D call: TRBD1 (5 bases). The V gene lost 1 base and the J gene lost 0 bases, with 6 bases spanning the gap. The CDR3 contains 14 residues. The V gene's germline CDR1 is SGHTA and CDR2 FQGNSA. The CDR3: CASSLVGLNTEAFF. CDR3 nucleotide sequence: TGTGCCAGCAGCTTAGTGGGGCTGAACACTGAAGCTTTCTTT.

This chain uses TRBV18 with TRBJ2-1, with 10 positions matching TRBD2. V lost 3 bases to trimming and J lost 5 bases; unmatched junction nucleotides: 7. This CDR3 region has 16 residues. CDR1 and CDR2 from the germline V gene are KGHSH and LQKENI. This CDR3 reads CASSPGTSGANNEQFF. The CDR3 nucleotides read TGTGCCAGCTCACCCGGAACTAGCGGGGCCAACAATGAGCAGTTCTTC. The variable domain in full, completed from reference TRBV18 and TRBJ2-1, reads NAGVMQNPRHLVRRRGQEARLRCSPMKGHSHVYWYRQLPEEGLKFMVYLQKENIIDESGMPKERFSAEFPKEGPSILRIQQVVRGDSAAYFCASSPGTSGANNEQFFGPGTRLTVL.

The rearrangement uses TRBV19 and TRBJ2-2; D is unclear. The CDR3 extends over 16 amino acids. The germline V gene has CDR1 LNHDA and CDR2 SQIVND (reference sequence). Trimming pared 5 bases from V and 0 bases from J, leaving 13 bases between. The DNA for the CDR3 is TGTGCCAGTAGTCCCAGGCCTGGCTCGAACACCGGGGAGCTGTTTTTT. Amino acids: CASSPRPGSNTGELFF.

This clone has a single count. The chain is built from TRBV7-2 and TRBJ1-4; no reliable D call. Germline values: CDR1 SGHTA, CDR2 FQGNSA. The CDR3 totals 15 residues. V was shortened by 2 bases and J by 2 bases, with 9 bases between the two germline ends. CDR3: CASSLTRNTNEKLFF. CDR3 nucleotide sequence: TGTGCCAGCAGCTTAACGCGGAACACTAATGAAAAACTGTTTTTT.

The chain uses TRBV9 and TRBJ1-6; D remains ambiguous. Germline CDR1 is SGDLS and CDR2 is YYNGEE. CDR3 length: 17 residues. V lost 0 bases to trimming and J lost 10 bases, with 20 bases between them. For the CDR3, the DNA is TGTGCCAGCAGCGTAGAGGCGGTGGGCGGGCCCGGGTCACCCCTCCACTTT. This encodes CASSVEAVGGPGSPLHF.

The CDR3: CASSDTGGGNTIYF. DNA for the CDR3: TGTGCCAGCAGTGATACAGGGGGTGGAAACACCATATATTTT. The genes are TRBV6-1 and TRBJ1-3, with 8 nucleotides matching TRBD1. The CDR3 spans 14 residues. Germline-derived CDR1 and CDR2 are MNHNS and SASEGT. Trimming at V came to 3 bases and at J to 3 bases, leaving 1 base not matched to a gene.

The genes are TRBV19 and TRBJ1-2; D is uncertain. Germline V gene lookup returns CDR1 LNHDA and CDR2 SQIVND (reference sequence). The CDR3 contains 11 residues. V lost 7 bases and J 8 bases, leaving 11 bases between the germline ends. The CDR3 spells CASMGLGGYTF. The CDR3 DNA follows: TGTGCCAGTATGGGCCTTGGGGGCTACACCTTC.

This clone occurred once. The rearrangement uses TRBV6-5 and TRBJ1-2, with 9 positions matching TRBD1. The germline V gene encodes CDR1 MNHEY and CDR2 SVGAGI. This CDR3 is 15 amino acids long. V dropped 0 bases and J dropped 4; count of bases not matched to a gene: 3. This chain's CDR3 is CASSYSGGQGYGYTF. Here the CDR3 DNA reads TGTGCCAGCAGTTACTCAGGGGGACAGGGCTATGGCTACACCTTC.

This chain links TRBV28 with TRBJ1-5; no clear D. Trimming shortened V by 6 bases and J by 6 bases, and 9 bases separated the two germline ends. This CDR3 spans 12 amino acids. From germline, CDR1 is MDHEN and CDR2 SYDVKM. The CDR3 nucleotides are TGTGCCAGCAGACCCCCGGGTCAGCCCCAGCATTTT. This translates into CASRPPGQPQHF.

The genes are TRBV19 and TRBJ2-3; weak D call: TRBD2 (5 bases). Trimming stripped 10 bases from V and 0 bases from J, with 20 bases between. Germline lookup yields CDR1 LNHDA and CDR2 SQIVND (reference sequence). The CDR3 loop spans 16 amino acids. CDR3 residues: CATSEGRLVSTDTQYF. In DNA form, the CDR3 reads TGTGCCACCTCCGAGGGCAGGCTAGTAAGCACAGATACGCAGTATTTT.

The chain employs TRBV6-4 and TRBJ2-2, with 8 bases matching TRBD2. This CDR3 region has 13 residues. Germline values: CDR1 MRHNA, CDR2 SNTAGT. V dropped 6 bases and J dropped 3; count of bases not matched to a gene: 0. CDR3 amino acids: CASSGGDTGELFF. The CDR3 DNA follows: TGTGCCAGCAGCGGGGGGGACACCGGGGAGCTGTTTTTT.

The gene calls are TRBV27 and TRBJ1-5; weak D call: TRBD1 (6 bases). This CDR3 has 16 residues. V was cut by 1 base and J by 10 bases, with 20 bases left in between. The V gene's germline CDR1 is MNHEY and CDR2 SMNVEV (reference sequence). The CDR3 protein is CASSLLQGEGFGPQHF. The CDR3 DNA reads TGTGCCAGCAGTTTATTACAGGGTGAGGGGTTCGGCCCCCAGCATTTT.